This T cell receptor beta chain emerged from a study of blood T cell repertoires in COVID-19. At the level of the study: Specimens from acute and convalescent COVID-19 originated in the United States, Italy and Spain. PBMCs, B-cell-depleted T cells, or T cells provided the cDNA or gDNA that made up the material.

Germline CDR1 MNHEY, CDR2 SMNVEV (reference sequence). The ends were cut back, 5 bases at V and 8 bases at J, with 12 bases in the middle. This CDR3 is 12 amino acids long. Authors' data handling: Researchers report that nucleated cell counts were estimated from reference gene primer amplification. The table came from immunoSEQ multiplex PCR; TCRdb's copy has only in-frame clones and leaves some out. D and trimming were read from the DNA, whereas the V and J calls and clone size are those reported in that table. The sample has some 150,000 clones, about 85% seen once. The chain links TRBV27 to TRBJ1-2, with D perhaps TRBD1 (6 bases). The receptor was isolated from a man in his forties or fifties with acute or convalescent COVID-19. Sequencing used peripheral blood. The CDR3 sequence is CASSPPQGGYTF. CDR3 in DNA: TGTGCCAGCAGTCCCCCCCAGGGGGGCTACACCTTC.